This is a list of T cell receptor beta chains from one sample in a study of tumor-infiltrating lymphocytes in oesophageal squamous cell carcinoma. MiXCR was run by TCRdb on the PCR reads, yielding one entry per CDR3 protein. The repertoire consists of roughly 3,300 distinct CDR3 sequences, with 16% occurring once and the leading ten covering roughly 25%. The material sequenced was esophageal tumor tissue. The receptors here all came from a male donor with esophageal squamous cell carcinoma. The CDR3 runs from the conserved cysteine through the conserved F or W. The D gene is left open where the match is weak.

v_call	j_call	d_call	cdr3_aa
TRBV6-6	TRBJ2-7	NA	CASSYSQGELYEQYF
TRBV6-4	TRBJ2-3	NA	CASSEVPGGHTDTQYF
TRBV6-6	TRBJ1-3	NA	CASSYLGGSGNTIYF
TRBV7-2	TRBJ2-3	NA	CASSLRQGGDTDTQYF
TRBV12-3/TRBV12-4	TRBJ1-6	NA	CASSPGGGSPLHF
TRBV7-8	TRBJ1-5	NA	CASSLDRGQPQHF
TRBV18	TRBJ2-1	NA	CASSPGDNEQFF
TRBV25-1	TRBJ2-3	TRBD2	CASSELAGGTDTQYF
TRBV18	TRBJ2-2	NA	CASSPPGLDGGELFF
TRBV9	TRBJ2-3	TRBD1	CASSLRDRADTQYF
TRBV6-6	TRBJ2-1	TRBD2	CASSYSRTSSFYNEQFF
TRBV5-6	TRBJ2-1	TRBD2	CASSPAGAPSNEQFF
TRBV29-1	NA	NA	CSVERGNEQFF
TRBV5-1	TRBJ1-1	NA	CASSLAGSMNTEAFF
TRBV10-3	TRBJ2-2	NA	CAISESKGDTGELFF
TRBV18	TRBJ1-1	NA	CASSPRLGNTEAFF
TRBV20-1	TRBJ1-4	TRBD1	CSARSRQGAGTKEKLFF
TRBV11-3	TRBJ2-3	TRBD2	CASSSWTSGGFTDTQYF
TRBV6-1	TRBJ1-6	NA	CASRYRTEVSPLHF
TRBV7-3	TRBJ2-3	TRBD1	CASSVAGTGGTDTQYF
TRBV5-1	TRBJ2-4	TRBD1	CASSLDYRGRAKNIQYF
TRBV5-1	TRBJ2-3	TRBD2	CASSKGLAGRSTDTQYF
TRBV5-6	TRBJ1-6	NA	CASSLSASPLHF
TRBV19	NA	TRBD1	CASKRVGQESYEQYF
TRBV4-1	TRBJ2-4	TRBD2	CASSQVTSGGRGAKNIQYF
TRBV7-6	TRBJ2-1	NA	CARSHGGFGEQFF
TRBV6-2/TRBV6-3	TRBJ2-5	NA	CASSYSETQYF
TRBV4-1	TRBJ2-7	TRBD2	CASSQQRGNDEQYF
TRBV5-5	TRBJ1-2	NA	CASSAFQEIYGYTF
TRBV20-1	TRBJ1-1	NA	CSASSLGRGAFF
TRBV2	TRBJ1-5	NA	CASSHDGNQPQHF
TRBV9	TRBJ2-3	NA	CASSADEFGTDTQYF
TRBV9	TRBJ2-3	TRBD2	CASSVGLAGGSGTDTQYF
TRBV6-1	TRBJ1-4	NA	CASSLKGIQTTNEKLFF
TRBV5-3	TRBJ2-3	NA	CASSLEGGTDTQYF
TRBV5-4	TRBJ2-1	NA	CASSLFGSSYNEQFF
TRBV7-8	TRBJ2-2	NA	CASSLYGELFF
TRBV5-1	TRBJ2-5	NA	CASRGQPGETQYF
TRBV6-1	TRBJ2-1	TRBD2	CASNSFSGGANEQFF
TRBV7-9	TRBJ2-5	TRBD2	CASRGLAGAKGETQYF